The 22 T cell receptor beta chains below all came from one sample that was sequenced in a study of blood T cells in healthy people across ages. Primed by a sample-barcoded 5' primer and a J-beta primer mix, a second PCR proceeded for 7 to 11 cycles. TCRdb re-called the 5' RACE reads with MiXCR, one entry per CDR3 protein. Of about 1.5 million distinct CDR3 sequences listed, 42% are singletons. The sample was blood. These TCRs come from a young woman in good health.

This chain uses TRBV4-3 with TRBJ1-1; tentatively, D is TRBD1 (6 bases). The germline CDR1 and CDR2 sequences are LGHNA and YSLEER. V dropped 0 bases and J dropped 1 base, with 15 bases sitting between them. CDR3 length: 17 residues. This CDR3 reads CASSQDGPGHRNTEAFF. CDR3 sequence (DNA): TGCGCCAGCAGCCAAGATGGGCCGGGACACCGGAACACTGAAGCTTTCTTT.

This chain connects TRBV7-9 to TRBJ2-4; 9 positions agree with TRBD1. Germline V gene sequence: CDR1 SEHNR, CDR2 FQNEAQ (reference sequence). Unmatched junction bases numbered 7, after V lost 4 bases and J lost 6 bases. The CDR3 extends over 15 amino acids. CDR3: CASSYPDRGLNIQYF. The CDR3 DNA sequence: TGTGCCAGCAGCTACCCGGACAGGGGATTAAACATTCAGTACTTC.

This clonotype was seen only a few times. The gene calls are TRBV3-1 and TRBJ2-7; TRBD2 matches at 9 bases. J gave up 5 bases and V 4 bases, and 12 bases lay outside the gene matches. The CDR3 totals 16 residues. CDR1 is LGHDT and CDR2 is YNNKEL in the germline V gene (reference sequence). The CDR3 DNA follows: TGTGCCAGCAGCCCTGGCCGCGGGAGGGCGGCCGACGAGCAGTACTTC. It codes for CASSPGRGRAADEQYF.

This chain uses TRBV30 with TRBJ2-1; D is possibly TRBD2 (5 bases). Deletions cut 4 bases from V and 9 bases from J, with 19 bases between. Germline V gene data show CDR1 as GTSNPN and CDR2 as SVGIG (reference sequence). This CDR3 contains 14 residues. CDR3 loop: CAWTGISEMVEQFF. The CDR3 bases are TGTGCCTGGACCGGCATTAGCGAGATGGTTGAGCAGTTCTTC.

The gene calls are TRBV3-1 and TRBJ1-1; 7 bases fit TRBD1. This CDR3 is 15 amino acids long. The J segment lost 3 bases and the V segment lost 6 bases, leaving 10 bases of the junction unmatched. The germline gives CDR1 LGHDT, CDR2 YNNKEL (reference sequence). CDR3 sequence (DNA): TGTGCCAGCAGACAGGGGACAGACCGATACACTGAAGCTTTCTTT. Translated, it gives CASRQGTDRYTEAFF.

This clonotype was picked up a small number of times. The chain joins TRBV20-1 to TRBJ2-3; the D is unclear. V lost 4 bases and J lost 4, with 9 bases in between. The CDR3 length is 12 residues. The V gene's germline CDR1 is DFQATT and CDR2 SNEGSKA (reference sequence). The CDR3 sequence is CSAKSPPDTQYF. The CDR3 DNA reads as TGCAGTGCTAAGTCTCCGCCAGATACGCAGTATTTT.

This clonotype has a handful of counts. V gene TRBV12-3 or TRBV12-4 combines with J gene TRBJ1-2; 9 bases match TRBD1. J lost 7 bases, V lost 3 bases, and 9 bases had no gene match. The CDR3 has 15 residues. The CDR3 spells CASSLVQQGAVGYTF. CDR3 sequence (DNA): TGTGCCAGCAGTTTGGTTCAACAGGGGGCGGTTGGCTACACCTTC.

This clonotype was detected a few times. In DNA, the CDR3 is TGTGCCAGCAGCTTAGTTCGTTCCCGTACTGGGGAGACCCAGTACTTC. Its protein is CASSLVRSRTGETQYF. J is TRBJ2-5 and V is TRBV7-6; D is undetermined. Germline values: CDR1 SGHVS, CDR2 FNYEAQ. The CDR3 totals 16 residues. Between the trimmed V and J ends, which lost 1 base and 5 bases, there was a span of 17 bases. Looking up the rest from reference TRBV7-6 and TRBJ2-5 gives the full variable domain: GAGVSQSPRYKVTKRGQDVALRCDPISGHVSLYWYRQALGQGPEFLTYFNYEAQQDKSGLPNDRFSAERPEGSISTLTIQRTEQRDSAMYRCASSLVRSRTGETQYFGPGTRLLVL.

This clonotype was observed a few times. CDR3 sequence (DNA): TGTGCCAGCAGCTTTGGCCCGGGGAACGAGCAGTACTTC. Amino acids: CASSFGPGNEQYF. The chain couples TRBV7-3 to TRBJ2-7; D may be TRBD2 (5 bases). Trimming took 3 bases from V and 5 from J, leaving 11 bases between them. Germline V lookup: CDR1 SGHTA, CDR2 FQGTGA. This CDR3 region has 13 residues. Based on the CDR3 plus reference TRBV7-3 and TRBJ2-7, the full variable domain is GAGVSQTPSNKVTEKGKYVELRCDPISGHTALYWYRQSLGQGPEFLIYFQGTGAADDSGLPNDRFFAVRPEGSVSTLKIQRTERGDSAVYLCASSFGPGNEQYFGPGTRLTVT.

The chain uses TRBV7-2 and TRBJ2-3; TRBD2 matches 9 bases. CDR1 and CDR2 from the germline V gene are SGHTA and FQGNSA. There are 16 residues in the CDR3. After removal of 2 bases from V and 6 bases from J, the junction contained 9 bases not matched to a gene. Here the CDR3 DNA reads TGTGCCAGCAGCTTATCCGCTAGCGGGGCCCGGGATACGCAGTATTTT. This sequence encodes CASSLSASGARDTQYF.

This chain uses TRBV12-3 or TRBV12-4 with TRBJ1-1, with D perhaps matching TRBD1 (5 bases). V lost 6 bases to trimming and J lost 6 bases, with 17 bases between them. The CDR3 is 14 residues long. CDR3 residues: CASRGPGGVAEAFF. DNA of the CDR3: TGTGCCAGCAGGGGACCCGGGGGAGTCGCTGAAGCTTTCTTT.

This sequence joins TRBV7-9 and TRBJ2-1; TRBD2 matches at 12 bases. CDR1 and CDR2 from the germline V gene are SEHNR and FQNEAQ (reference sequence). V dropped 8 bases and J dropped 2; count of bases not matched to a gene: 10. CDR3 length: 17 amino acids. The CDR3 loop is CASHTSGGSDTYNEQFF. The DNA for the CDR3 is TGTGCCAGCCACACTAGCGGGGGGAGCGACACCTACAATGAGCAGTTCTTC.

V is TRBV6-2 or TRBV6-3 and J is TRBJ2-4; perhaps TRBD2 as D (5 bases). With the DNA end fitting TRBJ2-5 better, the J assignment may be wrong. The CDR3 totals 13 residues. Germline CDR1 MNHEY, CDR2 SVGEGT. Here the CDR3 reads CASTSDSLGTQYF. CDR3 nucleotide sequence: TGTGCCAGCACCTCGGACTCCCTCGGGACCCAGTACTTC.

This chain joins TRBV4-1 and TRBJ2-3; possible D gene TRBD2, 7 bases. V shed 0 bases and J shed 7 bases, with 14 bases lying between them. Germline CDR1 is MGHRA and CDR2 is YSYEKL. The CDR3 has 15 amino acids. Written as DNA, the CDR3 is TGCGCCAGCAGCCAAGATTTCGGGGGGCCTTATACGCAGTATTTT. It yields the protein CASSQDFGGPYTQYF.

This chain uses TRBV21-1 with TRBJ1-2. TRBV21-1 is tagged as a pseudogene. The CDR3 length is 11 residues. CDR3 nucleotide sequence: TGTGCCAGCAGCAGGATAGATGGCTACACCTTC. Protein sequence: CASSRIDGYTF.

The V call is TRBV4-1, the J call TRBJ1-1; D not resolved. Trimming left V 4 bases short and J 7 bases short, with 19 bases between. The germline CDR1 and CDR2 sequences are MGHRA and YSYEKL. The CDR3 loop spans 15 amino acids. CDR3: CASSPGVLGGHEAFF. The CDR3 region has the DNA TGCGCCAGCAGCCCCGGCGTGTTGGGAGGTCATGAAGCTTTCTTT.

This clonotype was picked up a small number of times. The chain employs TRBV25-1 and TRBJ1-1; D might be TRBD1 (5 bases). Trimming stripped 3 bases from V and 4 bases from J, with 12 bases between. The germline V gene encodes CDR1 MGHDK and CDR2 SYGVNS. This CDR3 comprises 14 residues. CDR3 bases: TGTGCCAGCAGTGACTATCGAGGGGCCACTGAAGCTTTCTTT. This encodes CASSDYRGATEAFF.

This clonotype was counted between two and nine times. This rearrangement joins TRBV7-2 to TRBJ2-7, with D possibly being TRBD1 or TRBD2 (5 bases each). The CDR3 is 13 residues long. CDR1 and CDR2 from the germline V gene are SGHTA and FQGNSA. V gave up 5 bases and J gave up 3 bases, with 11 bases separating them. DNA for the CDR3: TGTGCCAGCAGCCCGGGACCGAACTACGAGCAGTACTTC. This encodes CASSPGPNYEQYF.

The table lists this clonotype with a few counts. The chain employs TRBV12-3 or TRBV12-4 and TRBJ2-7; possibly TRBD1 or TRBD2 for D (5 bases each). The CDR3 sequence is 14 residues long. V was trimmed by 1 base and J by 2 bases, leaving 9 bases between them. The CDR3 DNA is TGTGCCAGCAGTTTAGGGGACGCCGCCTACGAGCAGTACTTC. Its translation: CASSLGDAAYEQYF.

This clonotype was seen a few times. V and J are TRBV9 and TRBJ1-1; perhaps TRBD1 as D (6 bases). CDR3 length: 15 amino acids. The V end was cut by 0 bases, the J end by 1 base, with 10 bases between. From germline, CDR1 is SGDLS and CDR2 YYNGEE. The DNA of the CDR3 is TGTGCCAGCAGCGTAGGAGGACAGCAGAACACTGAAGCTTTCTTT. It translates to CASSVGGQQNTEAFF. Looking up the rest from reference TRBV9 and TRBJ1-1 gives the full variable domain: DSGVTQTPKHLITATGQRVTLRCSPRSGDLSVYWYQQSLDQGLQFLIQYYNGEERAKGNILERFSAQQFPDLHSELNLSSLELGDSALYFCASSVGGQQNTEAFFGQGTRLTVV.

The J gene is TRBJ2-7, the V gene TRBV7-9, with D unclear. Germline V gives CDR1 SEHNR, CDR2 FQNEAQ (reference sequence). Trimming shortened V by 1 base and J by 5 bases, and 9 bases separated the two germline ends. CDR3 length: 13 amino acids. CDR3 in DNA: TGTGCCAGCAGCTTAGGGGTTTCTCACGAGCAGTACTTC. Amino acids: CASSLGVSHEQYF.

V is TRBV20-1 and J is TRBJ1-5; 7 nucleotides agree with TRBD1. With 5 bases clipped from V and 7 bases from J, the junction kept 14 bases outside the gene matches. CDR1 is DFQATT and CDR2 is SNEGSKA in the germline V gene (reference sequence). The CDR3 has 15 amino acids. CDR3: CSASTQTGEGQPQHF. For the CDR3, the DNA is TGCAGTGCTTCAACCCAAACAGGGGAGGGACAGCCCCAGCATTTT.